The 7 T cell receptor beta chains below come from one sample, sequenced in a study of early T cells in non-severe SARS-CoV-2 infection. TCRdb recomputed calls from the 5' RACE reads with MiXCR, one row per CDR3 protein. This table holds about 71,000 distinct CDR3 sequences, around 12% found once. Here the sequenced sample was whole blood, taken at baseline. The receptors derive from an adult who was a healthcare worker with PCR-confirmed SARS-CoV-2 infection or an uninfected control (not recorded which).

This clonotype has ten or more counts. The gene calls are TRBV21-1 and TRBJ2-3; whether TRBD2, the table's D call, matches the DNA was not checked. TRBV21-1 is deemed a pseudogene. The CDR3 runs 18 residues. CDR3 nucleotide sequence: TGTGCCAGCAGCAAGGCTCGACGGACTAGAGGGTCGAGGGATACGCAGTATTTT. It specifies CASSKARRTRGSRDTQYF.

This clonotype was counted many times. The chain combines TRBV12-3 or TRBV12-4 with TRBJ2-3; D unclear. The ends were cut back, 5 bases at V and 6 bases at J, with 15 bases in the middle. CDR3 length equals 14 residues. The CDR3: CASSLGIAHDTQYF. CDR3 nucleotide sequence: TGTGCCAGCAGTCTAGGGATCGCACACGATACGCAGTATTTT.

This clonotype was picked up a small number of times. The chain uses TRBV11-2 and TRBJ2-7; 7 bases are a match to TRBD2. The CDR3 has 14 residues. V shed 2 bases, J shed 2 bases, and the junction held 3 bases outside the gene matches. Germline V gene sequence: CDR1 SGHAT, CDR2 FQNNGV. The CDR3 nucleotides are TGTGCCAGCAGCTTAAGGGAGGGGACCTACGAGCAGTACTTC. Its translation is CASSLREGTYEQYF.

This clonotype appeared many times. V and J are TRBV20-1 and TRBJ1-2, with 8 bases aligning to TRBD1. The CDR3 totals 14 residues. The trim removed 3 bases at V and 4 bases at J, leaving 7 bases unmatched. The germline gives CDR1 DFQATT, CDR2 SNEGSKA (reference sequence). CDR3 amino acids: CSARAVGTGYGYTF. The CDR3 bases are TGCAGTGCTAGGGCCGTTGGGACAGGCTATGGCTACACCTTC.

As to this clonotype: An end of the junction differs from the germline gene, which may be a read error. This chain uses TRBV10-3 with TRBJ2-6, with no clear D. The CDR3 spans 15 residues. The germline CDR1 and CDR2 sequences are ENHRY and SYGVKD. DNA of the CDR3: TGTGCCATCAATGAGGCTAGCTCTGGGGCCAACGTCCTGACTTTC. Its protein is CAINEASSGANVLTF.

In this sample, this clonotype turned up a few times. The chain has TRBV6-2 or TRBV6-3 and TRBJ2-3, with a tentative D call TRBD2 (6 bases). Looked up from germline, CDR1 is MNHEY and CDR2 is SVGEGT. V lost 2 bases to trimming and J lost 2 bases, with 11 bases between them. The CDR3 extends over 15 amino acids. The CDR3, as DNA: TGTGCCAGCAGTTACCGGCGGGGAAACACAGATACGCAGTATTTT. Translating it yields CASSYRRGNTDTQYF.

There are a few counts of this clonotype. The chain has TRBV14 and TRBJ1-1; no clear D. V shed 1 base and J shed 6 bases, with 3 bases lying between them. Germline CDR1 is SGHDN and CDR2 is FVKESK. This CDR3 is built from 11 residues. The CDR3 nucleotides are TGTGCCAGCAGCCAAGCCCCTGAAGCTTTCTTT. Its translation is CASSQAPEAFF.